The 21 T cell receptor beta chains below all came from one sample that was sequenced in a study of T cells in women clearing cervical HPV infection. Assay: immunoSEQ multiplex PCR; the TCRdb copy retains only in-frame clones and omits some. The sample has approximately 31,000 clones. The sequencing sample was made of blood buffy coat. Receptors originate from a woman between 18 and 70 years old with a cervical HPV16 infection that either progressed to CIN3+ or cleared (not recorded which).

As concerns this clone: Sequencing ends 3 residues short of the CDR3 end; the germline J gene provides the rest. This chain joins TRBV6-1 and TRBJ2-1; 7 positions match TRBD2. The CDR3 consists of 15 residues. J was trimmed by 1 base and V by 2 bases; bases with no gene match: 2. CDR1 and CDR2 from the germline V gene are MNHNS and SASEGT. The part of the CDR3 DNA that was read is TGTGCCAGCAGTGAAACGGGGGGATCCTACAATGAG. It specifies CASSETGGSYNE. The full CDR3 sequence reads CASSETGGSYNEQFF.

With respect to this clone: The CDR3 end falls 3 residues outside the read, so it is completed with the germline J gene. The genes are TRBV11-2 and TRBJ2-5, with no clear D. CDR1 and CDR2 (germline): SGHAT, FQNNGV. Trimming left V 7 bases short and J 5 bases short, with 8 bases between. This CDR3 contains 11 residues. Partial CDR3 DNA: TGTGCCAGCACCTTCGGTGAGACC. This encodes CASTFGET. The entire CDR3 protein reads CASTFGETQYF.

This clone is medium-sized (0.01 to 0.1%) by frequency. The read is 3 residues too short to cover the CDR3 end, so that end is filled in from the germline J gene. V gene TRBV29-1 combines with J gene TRBJ1-2; possible D gene TRBD1, 5 bases. CDR1 and CDR2 from the germline V gene are SQVTM and ANQGSEA. The V end was cut by 4 bases, the J end by 3 bases, with 12 bases between. The CDR3 covers 13 residues. The CDR3 loop reads CSVGKGSDYGYTF. CDR3 DNA (partial): TGCAGCGTTGGAAAGGGGTCGGACTATGGC.

On this clone itself: Sequencing ends 3 residues short of the CDR3 end; the germline J gene provides the rest. V usage is TRBV5-1 and J usage is TRBJ2-7; D is perhaps TRBD1 (6 bases). CDR3 length: 14 residues. From germline, CDR1 is SGHRS and CDR2 YFSETQ. Trimming shortened V by 6 bases and J by 1 base, and 14 bases separated the two germline ends. The CDR3 protein is CASKGDWGSYEQYF. CDR3 DNA (partial): TGCGCCAGCAAGGGGGATTGGGGGTCCTACGAG.

As for this clone: The read ends 3 residues shy of where the CDR3 ends; the end is completed using the germline J gene. The chain employs TRBV29-1 and TRBJ1-4; 7 bases match TRBD1. V lost 7 bases, J lost 5 bases, and 10 bases stayed unmatched. The CDR3 totals 14 residues. CDR1 and CDR2 from the germline V gene are SQVTM and ANQGSEA. Here the CDR3 reads CSALGDSLNEKLFF. Partial CDR3 DNA: TGCAGCGCCCTAGGGGACAGCTTGAATGAAAAA.

By frequency, this clone registers medium-sized. The DNA ends 3 residues before the CDR3 does, and the rest of the CDR3 is filled in from the germline J gene. The chain couples TRBV10-3 to TRBJ2-3; 9 nucleotides align to TRBD1. Germline CDR1 ENHRY, CDR2 SYGVKD. The CDR3 runs to 14 residues. The J segment lost 4 bases and the V segment lost 6 bases, leaving 5 bases of the junction unmatched. CDR3 sequence: CAISGQGTSDTQYF. The covered CDR3 bases are TGTGCCATCAGCGGACAGGGGACATCAGATACG.

A word on this clone: The read falls 3 residues short of the CDR3 end, and the missing part is taken from the germline J gene. The chain is built from TRBV7-6 and TRBJ1-5; a weak D match, TRBD1 (6 bases). CDR3 length equals 17 residues. V was clipped by 8 bases and J by 0 bases, with 20 bases between them. Germline values: CDR1 SGHVS, CDR2 FNYEAQ. The DNA read from the CDR3 is TGTGCCAGCGGCGCCGGGGGGCGCCCTTATAGCAATCAGCCC. It specifies CASGAGGRPYSNQP. Given in full, the CDR3 is CASGAGGRPYSNQPQHF.

Concerning this clone: The read is 3 residues too short to cover the CDR3 end, so that end is filled in from the germline J gene. The rearrangement links TRBV7-9 to TRBJ2-2; D ambiguous. Germline CDR1 and CDR2: SEHNR and FQNEAQ (reference sequence). This CDR3 has 14 residues. The CDR3 bases that were read are TGTGCCAGCAGCTCGAGAAGACATAATGAAAAG. Amino acids: CASSSRRHNEK. The entire CDR3 protein is CASSSRRHNEKLFF.

With respect to this clone: The missing CDR3 end, 3 residues past where the read stops, is filled in from the germline J gene. The chain recombines TRBV7-2 with TRBJ1-1; 9 bases fit TRBD1. Unmatched junction bases numbered 3, after V lost 3 bases and J lost 1 base. The CDR3 runs 15 residues. Germline CDR1 and CDR2: SGHTA and FQGNSA. The part of the CDR3 DNA that was read is TGTGCCAGCAGCTTGGACAGGGGTGCGAACACTGAA. Amino acids: CASSLDRGANTE. The CDR3 reads in full as CASSLDRGANTEAFF.

As to this clone: The DNA ends 3 residues before the CDR3 does, and the rest of the CDR3 is filled in from the germline J gene. V gene TRBV7-9 combines with J gene TRBJ1-5; D may be TRBD1 (5 bases). V lost 5 bases and J 5 bases, leaving 10 bases between the germline ends. Germline loops: CDR1 SEHNR, CDR2 FQNEAQ (reference sequence). The length of the CDR3 is 13 residues. CDR3 bases read: TGTGCCAGCAGCCCGGGGGGAGATCAGCCC. Encoded protein: CASSPGGDQP. The CDR3 as a whole reads CASSPGGDQPQHF. Complete variable domain (other parts from reference TRBV7-9 and TRBJ1-5): DTGVSQNPRHKITKRGQNVTFRCDPISEHNRLYWYRQTLGQGPEFLTYFQNEAQLEKSRLLSDRFSAERPKGSFSTLEIQRTEQGDSAMYLCASSPGGDQPQHFGDGTRLSIL.

Judged by frequency, this clone is medium-sized. The CDR3 goes on 3 residues after the read ends, and that part is filled in from the germline J gene. This chain uses TRBV6-1 with TRBJ2-7, with D tentatively TRBD2 (6 bases). Germline-derived CDR1 and CDR2 are MNHNS and SASEGT. This CDR3 comprises 16 residues. Trimming cost V 1 base and J 3 bases, with 16 bases left between them. The CDR3 bases that were read are TGTGCCAGCAGTGAAGTTCTCTTCGGGACTCTCTACGAG. Translating gives CASSEVLFGTLYE. The full-length CDR3 reads as CASSEVLFGTLYEQYF.

For this clone: One end of the junction is discordant with germline, which a read error may explain. The read ends 3 residues shy of where the CDR3 ends; the end is completed using the germline J gene. The sample has other DNA sequences that encode this CDR3 too. The gene calls are TRBV7-8 and TRBJ1-3; tentative D call: TRBD1 (6 bases). Germline V gives CDR1 SGHVS, CDR2 FQNEAQ. The CDR3 runs 17 residues. This CDR3 reads CASSLVIGGRDVNTIYF. The CDR3 DNA, read in part, is TGTGCCAGCAGCTTAGTAATCGGGGGGCGCGATGTAAACACG.

The covered CDR3 bases are TGTGCCAGCAGCCCGGGTTCGGGGTACGAG. Encoded protein: CASSPGSGYE. The whole CDR3 sequence is CASSPGSGYEQYF. The genes are TRBV7-9 and TRBJ2-7, with TRBD2 as a possible D gene (5 bases). The read stops 3 residues short of the end of the CDR3; the missing end is completed from the germline J gene. V was shortened by 5 bases and J by 4 bases, with 12 bases between the two germline ends. Per germline, CDR1 SEHNR and CDR2 FQNEAQ (reference sequence). CDR3 length: 13 amino acids.

This CDR3 is CASSLGGLAGETQYF. The sequenced CDR3 bases are TGTGCCAGCAGCTTAGGCGGCCTAGCGGGAGAGACG. The chain has TRBV7-8 and TRBJ2-3, with 10 bases identical to TRBD2. The read terminates 3 residues before the CDR3 end, so the remaining end is supplied by the germline J gene. The CDR3 is 15 residues long. Germline V gene data show CDR1 as SGHVS and CDR2 as FQNEAQ.

About this clone: Read data end 3 residues before the CDR3 end; the end is taken from the germline J gene. This rearrangement joins TRBV2 to TRBJ2-4; D gene uncertain. This CDR3 contains 12 residues. Germline V gene data show CDR1 as SNHLY and CDR2 as FYNNEI. Trimming pared 8 bases from V and 0 bases from J, leaving 5 bases between. This CDR3 reads CASQLAKNIQYF. Incomplete CDR3 DNA: TGTGCCAGCCAGTTAGCCAAAAACATT.

With regard to this clone: Read sequence stops 3 residues before the CDR3 end, and the germline J gene provides the missing end. The chain recombines TRBV7-2 with TRBJ2-1, with TRBD2 matching 10 bases. Germline V gene lookup returns CDR1 SGHTA and CDR2 FQGNSA. This CDR3 is built from 15 residues. Losses at the gene ends were 6 bases for V and 2 bases for J; bases not matched to a gene: 4. The sequenced part of the CDR3 DNA is TGTGCCAGCAGTCGTACTAGCGGGGCCTACAATGAG. This sequence encodes CASSRTSGAYNE. Given in full, the CDR3 is CASSRTSGAYNEQFF.

Comment on this clone: Read coverage stops 3 residues before the CDR3 terminus; the germline J gene supplies the remainder. This chain links TRBV4-1 with TRBJ2-2; possibly TRBD1 for D (6 bases). The CDR3 runs to 15 residues. Trimming stripped 1 base from V and 2 bases from J, with 8 bases between. Germline V gene lookup returns CDR1 MGHRA and CDR2 YSYEKL. The sequenced part of the CDR3 DNA is TGCGCCAGCAGCCAAGGGACAGCTAACACCGGGGAG. Translating gives CASSQGTANTGE. The full CDR3 protein is CASSQGTANTGELFF.

Notes on this clone: The missing CDR3 end, 3 residues past where the read stops, is filled in from the germline J gene. The chain links TRBV7-6 to TRBJ1-6, with a tentative D call TRBD1 (5 bases). CDR3 size: 14 residues. Germline V gives CDR1 SGHVS, CDR2 FNYEAQ. V was clipped by 3 bases and J by 5 bases, with 8 bases between them. The CDR3 reads CASSFGGNNSPLHF. The covered CDR3 bases are TGTGCCAGCAGCTTTGGGGGGAATAATTCACCC.

The sequenced part of the CDR3 DNA is TGCAGTGCTAGAGTGAGGACTAGCGCCAATGAG. This codes for CSARVRTSANE. The entire CDR3 sequence reads CSARVRTSANEQFF. V is TRBV20-1 and J is TRBJ2-1, with TRBD2 matching over 9 bases. Read sequence stops 3 residues before the CDR3 end, and the germline J gene provides the missing end. The germline gives CDR1 DFQATT, CDR2 SNEGSKA (reference sequence). With 1 base clipped from V and 6 bases from J, the junction kept 4 bases outside the gene matches. This CDR3 region has 14 residues.

As to this clone: The observed sequence ends 3 residues before the CDR3 terminus, with the missing tail filled in from the germline J gene. The rearrangement joins TRBV27 to TRBJ1-1; D ambiguous. V lost 2 bases and J 0 bases, leaving 7 bases between the germline ends. The CDR3 runs to 14 residues. CDR1 MNHEY and CDR2 SMNVEV come from the germline V gene (reference sequence). This chain's CDR3 is CASSLRAMNTEAFF. CDR3 DNA, as far as it was read: TGTGCCAGCAGTTTAAGGGCCATGAACACTGAA.

About this clone: The read comes to an end 3 residues before the CDR3 does, leaving the germline J gene to fill in the end. This chain joins TRBV2 and TRBJ1-4, with TRBD1 matching 10 bases. The germline V gene encodes CDR1 SNHLY and CDR2 FYNNEI. This CDR3 is 15 amino acids long. CDR3 amino acids: CASRLGTGVAAPLFF. Incomplete CDR3 DNA: TGTGCCAGCAGGCTCGGGACAGGGGTTGCAGCACCA.